This record covers a single T cell receptor beta chain. The antigen is undetermined. This sample stems from a study of tissue T cells after allogeneic stem cell transplantation. Study results and caveats: Anatomically similar tissues had similar TCR repertoires within each patient. Sampling depth was limited, and the cohort was small and clinically varied. Some tissue clones might be persisting host cells; their alloreactivity or antigen specificity was not determined.

This table comes from immunoSEQ multiplex PCR, and its TCRdb copy is limited to in-frame clones, with some not included. The sample contains 42,000 or so clones, roughly 92% of which appear only once. The sequence derives from a woman aged 35 to 69 who later had graft-versus-host disease after an allogeneic stem cell transplant. The source material was blood, sampled before transplantation.

CDR3 sequence reads: CASSKGGGSSYNEQFF. Written as DNA, the CDR3 is TGTGCCAGCAGCAAAGGGGGAGGGAGCTCCTACAATGAGCAGTTCTTC. The genes are TRBV21-1 and TRBJ2-1; TRBD2, as called in the table, went unchecked against the DNA. TRBV21-1 is termed a pseudogene. The CDR3 covers 16 residues.